These 27 T cell receptor beta chains share one sample of origin, sequenced in a study of shared clonotypes between healthy human individuals. Here immunoSEQ multiplex PCR was the method, and the copy in TCRdb shows in-frame clones only, minus some. The sample contains some 2,100,000 clones, under 97% of which appear only once. The sequenced sample was naive CD4+ T cells sorted from blood. The subset denotes: CD45RA+ positively selected. The origin of the receptors is a man aged 18 to 29 in good health.

This chain links TRBV2 with TRBJ2-7; D unclear. V was clipped by 4 bases and J by 3 bases, with 13 bases between them. Germline V gene data show CDR1 as SNHLY and CDR2 as FYNNEI. CDR3 length equals 14 residues. The CDR3 DNA sequence: TGTGCCAGCAGTGTTTTCCCGGCGGACTACGAGCAGTACTTC. As protein: CASSVFPADYEQYF.

Points on this clone: Other DNA sequences of this sample code for an identical CDR3. The CDR3 sequence: CASSVVGGAGELFF. The CDR3 region has the DNA TGTGCCAGCAGCGTAGTTGGGGGAGCCGGGGAGCTGTTTTTT. The J gene is TRBJ2-2, the V gene TRBV9, with D tentatively TRBD1 or TRBD2 (5 bases each). In germline, CDR1 is SGDLS, CDR2 YYNGEE. The CDR3 is 14 amino acids. Trimming removed 0 bases at V and 6 bases at J, with 9 bases between.

The V call is TRBV6-1, the J call TRBJ1-5; D remains ambiguous. V lost 7 bases and J 7 bases, leaving 14 bases between the germline ends. This CDR3 is 13 amino acids long. Germline V CDR1 and CDR2: MNHNS, SASEGT. The CDR3 nucleotides read TGTGCCAGCAAAATCGTCTTGGGGCAGCCCCAGCATTTT. It yields the protein CASKIVLGQPQHF.

The chain joins TRBV5-1 to TRBJ2-7, with D perhaps being TRBD1 or TRBD2 (5 bases each). Germline CDR1 reads SGHRS; CDR2 reads YFSETQ. The CDR3 extends over 14 amino acids. The V gene lost 4 bases and the J gene lost 0 bases, with 11 bases spanning the gap. The CDR3 region is CASSMGPSSYEQYF. The DNA of the CDR3 is TGCGCCAGCAGCATGGGACCGAGCTCCTACGAGCAGTACTTC.

This chain links TRBV4-1 with TRBJ1-5; D is ambiguous. Germline V gene sequence: CDR1 MGHRA, CDR2 YSYEKL. V was pared by 1 base and J by 4 bases, with 11 bases between. The CDR3 runs 15 residues. The CDR3 loop is CASSQGPSGNQPQHF. CDR3 bases: TGCGCCAGCAGCCAAGGCCCCAGTGGGAATCAGCCCCAGCATTTT.

The chain has TRBV6-6 and TRBJ1-4, with D tentatively TRBD1 (6 bases). The V end lost 4 bases, the J end lost 7 bases, and 16 bases lay between the germline ends. The CDR3 has 15 amino acids. Per germline, CDR1 MNHNY and CDR2 SVGAGI (reference sequence). CDR3 DNA: TGTGCCAGCAGTTCCATGGGACACGTTTTTGAAAAACTGTTTTTT. It translates to CASSSMGHVFEKLFF.

This clone appeared once. The chain employs TRBV11-3 and TRBJ2-3; D gene unclear. Germline CDR1 and CDR2: SGHNT and YENEEA. Trimming removed 3 bases from V and 0 bases from J, with 13 bases in between. The CDR3 totals 16 residues. CDR3 protein: CASSLGYGISTDTQYF. In DNA form, the CDR3 reads TGTGCCAGCAGCTTGGGATATGGGATTAGCACAGATACGCAGTATTTT. The full variable domain, rest sourced from reference TRBV11-3 and TRBJ2-3, is EAGVVQSPRYKIIEKKQPVAFWCNPISGHNTLYWYLQNLGQGPELLIRYENEEAVDDSQLPKDRFSAERLKGVDSTLKIQPAELGDSAVYLCASSLGYGISTDTQYFGPGTRLTVL.

The chain joins TRBV10-2 to TRBJ2-7, with 9 bases lining up with TRBD1. The trim removed 9 bases at V and 2 bases at J, leaving 11 bases unmatched. This CDR3 spans 15 amino acids. Germline V CDR1 and CDR2: WSHSY, SAAADI. The CDR3 sequence: CASRPGQGLTYEQYF. CDR3 bases: TGCGCCAGTAGGCCGGGACAGGGCCTTACCTACGAGCAGTACTTC.

The gene calls are TRBV11-2 and TRBJ2-3, with TRBD2 matching 8 bases. The V segment lost 5 bases and the J segment 2 bases; nucleotides outside the gene matches: 9. There are 16 residues in the CDR3. Germline CDR1 is SGHAT and CDR2 is FQNNGV. Here the CDR3 DNA reads TGTGCCAGCAGCCGGGAGGGGAGGGTTTCCACAGATACGCAGTATTTT. The encoded protein is CASSREGRVSTDTQYF.

The chain combines TRBV9 with TRBJ1-3; D unclear. Germline lookup yields CDR1 SGDLS and CDR2 YYNGEE. V lost 0 bases and J 0 bases, leaving 4 bases between the germline ends. The CDR3 has 14 residues. The CDR3 loop is CASSVEDSGNTIYF. The CDR3 DNA is TGTGCCAGCAGCGTAGAGGACTCTGGAAACACCATATATTTT.

The chain carries TRBV25-1 and TRBJ1-2; the D gene is possibly TRBD1 (5 bases). From germline, CDR1 is MGHDK and CDR2 SYGVNS. Trimming removed 6 bases from V and 0 bases from J, with 11 bases in between. The CDR3 spans 14 residues. As DNA, the CDR3 is TGTGCCAGCAGCATGGGGGGATCTAACTATGGCTACACCTTC. Translation: CASSMGGSNYGYTF.

Turning to this clone: Distinct nucleotide sequences in the sample also encode this CDR3. The chain joins TRBV10-1 to TRBJ2-7; D tentatively reads TRBD1 or TRBD2 (5 bases each). The germline V and J ends were trimmed by 0 bases and 3 bases, with 9 bases remaining between them. Germline lookup yields CDR1 WNHNN and CDR2 SYGVQD (reference sequence). The CDR3 totals 14 residues. CDR3 in DNA: TGCGCCAGCAGTGAGTCTGGGGGAAGCTACGAGCAGTACTTC. Amino acid sequence: CASSESGGSYEQYF.

This clone was seen a single time. The chain joins TRBV13 to TRBJ2-3; possibly TRBD2 for D (5 bases). This CDR3 has 14 residues. V dropped 3 bases and J dropped 4 bases, with 11 bases sitting between them. Germline V gene data show CDR1 as PRHDT and CDR2 as FYEKMQ (reference sequence). The CDR3 spells CASSFYSGADTQYF. Written as DNA, the CDR3 is TGTGCCAGCAGCTTTTACAGCGGTGCAGATACGCAGTATTTT.

This chain connects TRBV15 to TRBJ1-2; TRBD1 might be the D (5 bases). The CDR3 is made up of 15 amino acids. With 3 bases removed from V and 6 bases from J, the gap between germline ends came to 17 bases. In germline, CDR1 is LNHNV, CDR2 YYDKDF (reference sequence). The CDR3 nucleotides read TGTGCCACCAGCAGGATGGGGGACGAGTGGAATGGCTACACCTTC. Translation gives CATSRMGDEWNGYTF.

The chain combines TRBV10-2 with TRBJ1-2; maybe TRBD1 (5 bases). The CDR3 is made up of 14 amino acids. The ends were cut back, 7 bases at V and 0 bases at J, with 12 bases in the middle. Germline V gene lookup returns CDR1 WSHSY and CDR2 SAAADI. The CDR3 here is CASTDRLSNYGYTF. CDR3 sequence (DNA): TGCGCCAGCACTGACAGACTCTCTAACTATGGCTACACCTTC.

The chain employs TRBV7-8 and TRBJ1-2; a weak D match, TRBD1 (5 bases). CDR1 is SGHVS, CDR2 FQNEAQ, per germline. The CDR3 runs to 14 residues. With 0 bases removed from V and 4 bases from J, the gap between germline ends came to 9 bases. CDR3 coding DNA: TGTGCCAGCAGCTTAGCTTGGGGCGGCTATGGCTACACCTTC. Translation gives CASSLAWGGYGYTF.

This chain connects TRBV7-9 to TRBJ2-7, with 10 bases lining up with TRBD1. The V gene's germline CDR1 is SEHNR and CDR2 FQNEAQ (reference sequence). V lost 5 bases to trimming and J lost 6 bases; unmatched junction nucleotides: 4. The length of the CDR3 is 13 residues. This CDR3 reads CASSRQGAGEQYF. CDR3 sequence (DNA): TGTGCCAGCAGCCGACAGGGGGCTGGCGAGCAGTACTTC.

The rearrangement joins TRBV4-1 to TRBJ2-3, with TRBD1 identical over 7 bases. The CDR3 totals 17 residues. The V segment lost 0 bases and the J segment 5 bases; nucleotides outside the gene matches: 11. Germline V lookup: CDR1 MGHRA, CDR2 YSYEKL. CDR3 coding DNA: TGCGCCAGCAGCCAAGATCGAGTCACAGGGGCGGGAGATACGCAGTATTTT. Encoded protein: CASSQDRVTGAGDTQYF.

On this clone: This same CDR3 is encoded by further DNA sequences in the sample. The chain uses TRBV6-1 and TRBJ2-5; 8 positions match TRBD2. Germline CDR1 and CDR2: MNHNS and SASEGT. CDR3 length: 13 amino acids. J gave up 2 bases and V 6 bases, and 2 bases lay outside the gene matches. CDR3 sequence: CASRTGGQETQYF. The CDR3 coding sequence is TGTGCCAGCAGGACGGGGGGGCAAGAGACCCAGTACTTC.

The genes are TRBV6-5 and TRBJ2-3; 7 bases match TRBD1. Germline lookup yields CDR1 MNHEY and CDR2 SVGAGI. This CDR3 has 14 residues. Trimming took 4 bases from V and 3 from J; bases not matched to a gene: 4. CDR3 in amino acids: CASSSDRKTDTQYF. CDR3 DNA sequence: TGTGCCAGCAGTTCGGACAGGAAGACAGATACGCAGTATTTT.

In the case of this clone: The same CDR3 also results from other DNA sequences found in this sample. The V gene is TRBV2, the J gene TRBJ2-5, with 7 positions matching TRBD1. The CDR3 runs 14 residues. Germline V gene lookup returns CDR1 SNHLY and CDR2 FYNNEI. With 5 bases clipped from V and 1 base from J, the junction kept 4 bases outside the gene matches. The CDR3 region is CASSLAGGQETQYF. CDR3 nucleotides: TGTGCCAGCAGTCTGGCAGGGGGCCAAGAGACCCAGTACTTC.

V is TRBV18 and J is TRBJ2-7; the match to TRBD1 covers 8 bases. V was clipped by 3 bases and J by 0 bases; unmatched bases: 10. CDR3 length equals 17 residues. The germline gives CDR1 KGHSH, CDR2 LQKENI. In nucleotides, the CDR3 is TGTGCCAGCTCACCGCCAGGGGGCGGCCTTTCCTCCTACGAGCAGTACTTC. Translation gives CASSPPGGGLSSYEQYF.

The J gene is TRBJ2-7, the V gene TRBV5-6; TRBD1 aligns across 7 bases. CDR1 is SGHDT and CDR2 is YYEEEE in the germline V gene. The CDR3 runs 15 residues. The V and J ends lost 4 bases and 1 base, in that order; junction bases with no gene match: 8. CDR3 loop: CASSAADRESYEQYF. The CDR3 DNA is TGTGCCAGCAGCGCAGCAGACAGGGAGTCCTACGAGCAGTACTTC. Full variable domain (rest looked up from reference TRBV5-6 and TRBJ2-7): DAGVTQSPTHLIKTRGQQVTLRCSPKSGHDTVSWYQQALGQGPQFIFQYYEEEERQRGNFPDRFSGHQFPNYSSELNVNALLLGDSALYLCASSAADRESYEQYFGPGTRLTVT.

V and J are TRBV11-2 and TRBJ1-3; D is unclear. Germline V lookup: CDR1 SGHAT, CDR2 FQNNGV. The CDR3 sequence is 12 residues long. Trimming cost V 2 bases and J 8 bases, with 7 bases left between them. CDR3 region: CASSLIQHTIYF. CDR3 in DNA: TGTGCCAGCAGCTTAATCCAACACACCATATATTTT.

The V and J genes are TRBV5-6 and TRBJ1-1; D not certain. There are 14 residues in the CDR3. Between the trimmed V and J ends, which lost 0 bases and 1 base, there was a span of 7 bases. Germline CDR1 is SGHDT and CDR2 is YYEEEE. CDR3 nucleotide sequence: TGTGCCAGCAGCTTGGCCGGTCGGAACACTGAAGCTTTCTTT. Amino acids: CASSLAGRNTEAFF.

In its sample, this clone was seen once. The chain links TRBV5-4 to TRBJ1-4, with no clear D. The V end lost 3 bases, the J end lost 8 bases, and 14 bases lay between the germline ends. This CDR3 has 14 residues. Germline V lookup: CDR1 SGHNT, CDR2 YYREEE (reference sequence). The chain's CDR3 is CASSSDGFGEKLFF. The CDR3 bases are TGTGCCAGCAGCTCCGACGGATTTGGAGAAAAACTGTTTTTT.

The chain joins TRBV13 to TRBJ2-4; no definite D call. Per germline, CDR1 PRHDT and CDR2 FYEKMQ (reference sequence). CDR3 length equals 16 residues. V shed 6 bases and J shed 0 bases, with 15 bases lying between them. CDR3 residues: CASRHMRTLAKNIQYF. CDR3 in DNA: TGTGCCAGCAGACACATGCGAACACTAGCCAAAAACATTCAGTACTTC.